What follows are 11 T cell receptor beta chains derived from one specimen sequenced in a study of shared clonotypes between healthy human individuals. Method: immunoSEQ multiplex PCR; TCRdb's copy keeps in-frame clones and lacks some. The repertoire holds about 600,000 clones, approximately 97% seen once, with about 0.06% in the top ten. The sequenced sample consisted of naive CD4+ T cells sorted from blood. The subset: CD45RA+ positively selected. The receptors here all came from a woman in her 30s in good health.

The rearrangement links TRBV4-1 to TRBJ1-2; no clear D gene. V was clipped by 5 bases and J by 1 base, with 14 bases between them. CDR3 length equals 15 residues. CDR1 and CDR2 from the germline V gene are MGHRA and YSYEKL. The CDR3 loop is CASSAQRALNYGYTF. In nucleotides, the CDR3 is TGCGCCAGCAGCGCTCAAAGGGCCCTTAACTATGGCTACACCTTC.

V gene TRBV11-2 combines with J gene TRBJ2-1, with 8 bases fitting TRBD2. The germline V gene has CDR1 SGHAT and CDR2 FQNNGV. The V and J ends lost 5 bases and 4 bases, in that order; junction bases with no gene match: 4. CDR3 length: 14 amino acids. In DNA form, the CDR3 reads TGTGCCAGCAGCCCGACTAGCGTTTACAATGAGCAGTTCTTC. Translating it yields CASSPTSVYNEQFF.

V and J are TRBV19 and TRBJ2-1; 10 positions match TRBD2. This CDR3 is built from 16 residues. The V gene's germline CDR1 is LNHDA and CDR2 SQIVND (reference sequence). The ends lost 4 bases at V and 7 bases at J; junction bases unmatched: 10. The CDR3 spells CASSTSGRAFYNEQFF. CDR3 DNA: TGTGCCAGTAGTACCAGCGGGAGGGCCTTTTATAATGAGCAGTTCTTC.

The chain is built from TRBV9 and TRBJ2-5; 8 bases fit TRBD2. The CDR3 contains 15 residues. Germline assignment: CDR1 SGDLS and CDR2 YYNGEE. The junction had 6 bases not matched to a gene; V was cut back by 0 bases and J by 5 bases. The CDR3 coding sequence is TGTGCCAGCAGCGTAGGAGCGGGAGATGGTGAGACCCAGTACTTC. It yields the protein CASSVGAGDGETQYF.

The CDR3 DNA follows: TGTGCCAGCAGCTTAGTTGGGGAAGGCGGGGTAGATACGCAGTATTTT. This sequence encodes CASSLVGEGGVDTQYF. This chain uses TRBV11-2 with TRBJ2-3, with TRBD2 as a possible D gene (6 bases). This CDR3 region has 16 residues. Germline assignment: CDR1 SGHAT and CDR2 FQNNGV. The V gene lost 1 base and the J gene lost 5 bases, with 16 bases spanning the gap. Full variable domain (remainder filled in from reference TRBV11-2 and TRBJ2-3): EAGVAQSPRYKIIEKRQSVAFWCNPISGHATLYWYQQILGQGPKLLIQFQNNGVVDDSQLPKDRFSAERLKGVDSTLKIQPAKLEDSAVYLCASSLVGEGGVDTQYFGPGTRLTVL.

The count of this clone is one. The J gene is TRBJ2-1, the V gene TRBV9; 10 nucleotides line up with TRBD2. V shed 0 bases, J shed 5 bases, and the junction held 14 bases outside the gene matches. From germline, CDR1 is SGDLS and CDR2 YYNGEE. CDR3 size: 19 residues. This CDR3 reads CASSVAVLYIAGGDNEQFF. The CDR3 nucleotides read TGTGCCAGCAGCGTAGCCGTACTTTATATAGCGGGAGGTGACAATGAGCAGTTCTTC.

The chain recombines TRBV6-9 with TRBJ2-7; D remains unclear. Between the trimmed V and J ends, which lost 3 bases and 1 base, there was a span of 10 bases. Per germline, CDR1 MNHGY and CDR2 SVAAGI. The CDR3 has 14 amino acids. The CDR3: CASSYTRRSYEQYF. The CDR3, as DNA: TGTGCCAGCAGTTACACGAGAAGATCCTACGAGCAGTACTTC.

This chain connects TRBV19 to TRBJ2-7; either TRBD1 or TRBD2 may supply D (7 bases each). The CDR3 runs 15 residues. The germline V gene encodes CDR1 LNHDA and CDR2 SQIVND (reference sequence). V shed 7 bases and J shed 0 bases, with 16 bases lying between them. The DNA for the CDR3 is TGTGCCAGTACCCCAGGGGGGGACACCTCCTACGAGCAGTACTTC. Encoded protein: CASTPGGDTSYEQYF.

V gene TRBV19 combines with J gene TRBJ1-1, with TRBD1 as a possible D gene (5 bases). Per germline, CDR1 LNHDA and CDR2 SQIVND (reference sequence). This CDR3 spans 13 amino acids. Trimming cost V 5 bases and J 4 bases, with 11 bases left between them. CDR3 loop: CASSRDLGTEAFF. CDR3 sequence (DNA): TGTGCCAGTAGTCGGGACCTGGGCACTGAAGCTTTCTTT.

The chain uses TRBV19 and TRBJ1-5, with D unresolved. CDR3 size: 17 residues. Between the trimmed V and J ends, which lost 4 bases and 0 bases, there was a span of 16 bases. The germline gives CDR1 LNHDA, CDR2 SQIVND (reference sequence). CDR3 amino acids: CASSSLNSLYSNQPQHF. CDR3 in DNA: TGTGCCAGTAGTAGTCTCAATTCTTTATATAGCAATCAGCCCCAGCATTTT. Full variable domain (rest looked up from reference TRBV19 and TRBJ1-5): DGGITQSPKYLFRKEGQNVTLSCEQNLNHDAMYWYRQDPGQGLRLIYYSQIVNDFQKGDIAEGYSVSREKKESFPLTVTSAQKNPTAFYLCASSSLNSLYSNQPQHFGDGTRLSIL.

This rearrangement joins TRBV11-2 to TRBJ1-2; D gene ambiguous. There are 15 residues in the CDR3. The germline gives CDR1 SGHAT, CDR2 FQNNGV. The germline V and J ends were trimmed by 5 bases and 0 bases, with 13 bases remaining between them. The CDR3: CASSAIGGANYGYTF. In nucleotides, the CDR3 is TGTGCCAGCAGCGCGATCGGCGGCGCTAACTATGGCTACACCTTC.